Presented here are 11 T cell receptor beta chains from one specimen sequenced in a study of T cells expressing NK-cell markers. TCRdb reprocessed the 5' RACE reads and stores each CDR3 protein as one record, lacking DNA. This repertoire includes thousands of distinct CDR3 sequences. The sequenced material came from blood T cells: a sorted CD56 or NKG2C T cell subset, CD4+ or CD8+ T cells, or bulk PBMC T cells (not recorded which). The receptors were gathered from a man younger than 30 in good health.

J is TRBJ2-1 and V is TRBV20-1; TCRdb indicates TRBD1, and absent DNA this call remains unverified. Germline V gives CDR1 DFQATT, CDR2 SNEGSKA (reference sequence). The CDR3 length is 15 residues. Here the CDR3 reads CSADRGGAESGEQFF.

The chain uses TRBV15 and TRBJ2-3; TCRdb selects TRBD2, and the lack of DNA leaves this call unchecked. Germline CDR1 LNHNV, CDR2 YYDKDF (reference sequence). CDR3 length equals 18 residues. The CDR3 region is CATTPGLAGGPATDTQYF.

This chain connects TRBV5-8 to TRBJ2-5; TCRdb gives TRBD1 as the D gene, but with no DNA this cannot be confirmed. Germline V gene sequence: CDR1 SGHTS, CDR2 YDEGEE. There are 17 residues in the CDR3. CDR3: CASSSPKTGAYRETQYF.

The V call is TRBV15, the J call TRBJ2-2; the TCRdb D gene call, TRBD1, has no DNA to confirm it. The CDR3 is 17 residues long. CDR1 and CDR2 (germline): LNHNV, YYDKDF (reference sequence). The CDR3 loop reads CATSRAGWGAGTGELFF.

This chain joins TRBV7-8 and TRBJ1-5. CDR1 and CDR2 from the germline V gene are SGHVS and FQNEAQ. CDR3 length: 13 amino acids. The CDR3 region is CASSFARHQPQHF.

The chain couples TRBV7-9 to TRBJ2-1; TCRdb reports TRBD2, a call that lacks DNA to check it against. The CDR3 contains 17 residues. In germline, CDR1 is SEHNR, CDR2 FQNEAQ (reference sequence). The CDR3 loop reads CASILILAGYSYNEQFF.

This sequence joins TRBV28 and TRBJ1-5; TCRdb indicates TRBD1, and absent DNA this call remains unverified. The CDR3 totals 18 residues. The germline V gene has CDR1 MDHEN and CDR2 SYDVKM. CDR3 amino acids: CASSLTGGSVYSNQPQHF.

This chain uses TRBV9 with TRBJ2-1; the D call from TCRdb, TRBD2, cannot be confirmed without DNA. The CDR3 totals 15 residues. Looked up from germline, CDR1 is SGDLS and CDR2 is YYNGEE. CDR3 amino acids: CASSSLASGYNEQFF.

The chain joins TRBV6-2 or TRBV6-3 to TRBJ2-7. Germline CDR1 is MNHEY and CDR2 is SVGEGT. This CDR3 comprises 17 residues. The CDR3 loop reads CASRLWGRTGSSYEQYF.

V is TRBV6-1 and J is TRBJ2-7; the TCRdb call, TRBD1, lacks DNA for checking. CDR1 is MNHNS and CDR2 is SASEGT in the germline V gene. CDR3 length: 14 amino acids. The CDR3 sequence is CASRLGTGGDEQYF.

The V and J genes are TRBV20-1 and TRBJ2-7; checking the TCRdb D call of TRBD1 is not possible without DNA. Germline loops: CDR1 DFQATT, CDR2 SNEGSKA (reference sequence). This CDR3 spans 12 amino acids. CDR3 protein: CSAAPGDYEQYF.